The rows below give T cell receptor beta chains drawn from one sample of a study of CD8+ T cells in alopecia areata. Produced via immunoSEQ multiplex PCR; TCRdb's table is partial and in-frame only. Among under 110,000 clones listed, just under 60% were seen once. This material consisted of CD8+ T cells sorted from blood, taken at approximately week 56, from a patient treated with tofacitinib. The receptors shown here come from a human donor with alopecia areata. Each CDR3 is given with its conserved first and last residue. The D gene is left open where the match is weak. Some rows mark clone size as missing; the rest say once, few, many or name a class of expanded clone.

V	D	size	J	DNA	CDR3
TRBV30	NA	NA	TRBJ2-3	TGTGCCTGGATGTGGCGGGCGGGCACAGATACGCAGTATTTT	CAWMWRAGTDTQYF
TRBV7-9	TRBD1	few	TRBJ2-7	TGTGCCAGCAGCTTCCGGGACAGGGGGCGTTCCGAGCAGTACTTC	CASSFRDRGRSEQYF
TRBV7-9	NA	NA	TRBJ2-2	TGTGCCAGCAGCTTGGTGTTAGGTGGCAGGCACGCCGGGGAGCTGTTTTTT	CASSLVLGGRHAGELFF
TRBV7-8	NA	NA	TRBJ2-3	TGTGCCAGCAGCTTGTACCACTCTGACACAGATACGCAGTATTTT	CASSLYHSDTDTQYF
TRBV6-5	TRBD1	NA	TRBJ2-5	TGTGCCAGCAGTTATAGACAGGGGCAAGAGACCCAGTACTTC	CASSYRQGQETQYF
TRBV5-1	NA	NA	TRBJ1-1	TGCGCCAGCAGCTTGGACGGAGGGACCCTTGAAGCTTTCTTT	CASSLDGGTLEAFF
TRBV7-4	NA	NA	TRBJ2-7	TGTGCCAGCAGCCCCGGCGGGGATCACTACGAGCAGTACTTC	CASSPGGDHYEQYF
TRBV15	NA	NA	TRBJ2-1	TGTGCCACCAGCAGAGCCGGGACCGACTACAATGAGCAGTTCTTC	CATSRAGTDYNEQFF
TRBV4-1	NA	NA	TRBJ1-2	TGCGCCAGCAGCCAAGATCACCTGGATCACTATGGCTACACCTTC	CASSQDHLDHYGYTF
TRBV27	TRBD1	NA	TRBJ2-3	TGTGCCAGCAGTTTCAGGAGGACAGGGGGTCTATCAGATACGCAGTATTTT	CASSFRRTGGLSDTQYF
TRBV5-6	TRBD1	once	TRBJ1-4	TGTGCCAGCAGCATAGGGACAGGGAGGGCCCAAGACTTT	CASSIGTGRAQDF
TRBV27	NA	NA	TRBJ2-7	TGTGCCAGCAGTTTCGACATGAGATACGAGCAGTACTTC	CASSFDMRYEQYF
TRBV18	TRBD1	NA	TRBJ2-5	TGTGCCAGCTCACCATTCAGGGACAGGCAGTACTTC	CASSPFRDRQYF
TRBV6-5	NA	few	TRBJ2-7	TGTGCCAGCACTCAGGCAGTCCCCTACGAGCAGTACTTC	CASTQAVPYEQYF